The 31 T cell receptor beta chains listed next were all sequenced from one sample in a study of response to subunit inactivated influenza vaccine (dated by TCRdb to 2016 to 2018). Libraries were prepared through RT-PCR. Sequenced using an Illumina HiSeq 2500. TCRdb handled the public reads itself, with Q25 trimming in fastp and clone calling in MiXCR, and kept productive beta chains. Rows matching on CDR3 protein sequence are summarized as one entry with the most common DNA and genes. The sample table holds 500,000 to 700,000 distinct CDR3 sequences, of which 20% to 25% were seen once. Together, the top ten hold about 2.8% of the sample. These data were also reused for a study on T cells expressing NK-cell markers. The second paper states: 5'RACE template switching, by which a universal primer site and unique molecular identifiers were added, was used to make TCR beta cDNA libraries.

The sequencing here drew on CD4+ T cells sorted from PBMCs, taken 11 to 12 days after vaccination. The origin of the receptors is a man aged 50-60 years who received an inactivated influenza vaccine. Donor details come from another sample of the same person, matched by shared clones.

This chain links TRBV18 with TRBJ2-2, with D possibly being TRBD2 (6 bases). Germline V CDR1 and CDR2: KGHSH, LQKENI. The CDR3 is 15 amino acids. Trimming removed 3 bases from V and 5 bases from J, with 13 bases in between. The CDR3 region has the DNA TGTGCCAGCTCACCGGGAGGAGGATCGACCGGGGAGCTGTTTTTT. Translated, it gives CASSPGGGSTGELFF. The full variable domain, with the rest looked up from reference TRBV18 and TRBJ2-2, is NAGVMQNPRHLVRRRGQEARLRCSPMKGHSHVYWYRQLPEEGLKFMVYLQKENIIDESGMPKERFSAEFPKEGPSILRIQQVVRGDSAAYFCASSPGGGSTGELFFGEGSRLTVL.

The chain carries TRBV12-3 or TRBV12-4 and TRBJ1-6, with D maybe TRBD1 (5 bases). Trimming took 7 bases from V and 7 from J, leaving 8 bases between them. The CDR3 is made up of 12 amino acids. The CDR3 DNA reads as TGTGCCAGCACCTCAGGGAATTCACCCCTCCACTTT. Translation gives CASTSGNSPLHF.

This sequence joins TRBV6-2 or TRBV6-3 and TRBJ2-1; maybe TRBD2 (7 bases). Germline lookup yields CDR1 MNHEY and CDR2 SVGEGT. The CDR3 length is 18 residues. The V and J ends lost 6 bases and 6 bases respectively, with 27 bases between them. CDR3 region: CASSYRGARYPFGNEQFF. The CDR3 DNA is TGTGCCAGCAGCTACCGGGGGGCCCGCTACCCCTTCGGCAATGAGCAGTTCTTC.

The chain couples TRBV6-1 to TRBJ2-2; the match to TRBD2 covers 14 bases. CDR1 MNHNS and CDR2 SASEGT come from the germline V gene. The CDR3 totals 19 residues. V gave up 6 bases and J gave up 0 bases; unmatched junction bases: 9. This chain's CDR3 is CASSAPPGLAGANTGELFF. The CDR3 DNA is TGTGCCAGCAGCGCTCCCCCGGGACTAGCGGGGGCGAACACCGGGGAGCTGTTTTTT.

The CDR3: CASSFETSLVHEQFF. In DNA, the CDR3 is TGTGCCAGCAGTTTCGAGACAAGCCTAGTCCATGAGCAGTTCTTC. The chain uses TRBV12-3 or TRBV12-4 and TRBJ2-1; D is uncertain. CDR3 size: 15 residues. The V and J ends lost 3 bases and 8 bases respectively, with 17 bases between them.

The chain uses TRBV30 and TRBJ2-2, with D perhaps TRBD2 (5 bases). Per the germline V gene, CDR1 is GTSNPN and CDR2 is SVGIG (reference sequence). V dropped 5 bases and J dropped 0 bases, with 10 bases sitting between them. The CDR3 contains 14 residues. The CDR3 sequence is CAWQGLANTGELFF. In DNA form, the CDR3 reads TGTGCCTGGCAAGGACTGGCGAACACCGGGGAGCTGTTTTTT.

This clonotype has more than one count but fewer than ten. The CDR3: CASLLQGVQETQYF. The CDR3 nucleotides read TGTGCCAGCCTCCTACAGGGGGTCCAAGAGACCCAGTACTTC. This chain connects TRBV7-2 to TRBJ2-5; 8 nucleotides line up with TRBD1. The germline V gene has CDR1 SGHTA and CDR2 FQGNSA. The CDR3 consists of 14 residues. J was trimmed by 1 base and V by 8 bases; bases with no gene match: 6.

This chain joins TRBV7-9 and TRBJ1-1; no clear D gene. Trimming took off 7 bases at V and 1 base at J, with 13 bases between the two ends. This CDR3 contains 14 residues. Germline V lookup: CDR1 SEHNR, CDR2 FQNEAQ (reference sequence). CDR3 sequence reads: CASKPRRENTEAFF. The DNA of the CDR3 is TGTGCCAGCAAACCCCGACGGGAGAACACTGAAGCTTTCTTT.

V usage is TRBV10-3 and J usage is TRBJ2-4, with a weak D call TRBD2 (6 bases). V lost 3 bases and J 0 bases, leaving 12 bases between the germline ends. This CDR3 has 16 amino acids. Germline V gene data show CDR1 as ENHRY and CDR2 as SYGVKD. CDR3 DNA: TGTGCCATCAGTGAAACTAGCCGGACAGCCAAAAACATTCAGTACTTC. Translating gives CAISETSRTAKNIQYF.

There are a few counts of this clonotype. This chain connects TRBV10-3 to TRBJ2-5; 10 nucleotides line up with TRBD1. The V segment lost 6 bases and the J segment 3 bases; nucleotides outside the gene matches: 4. The CDR3 consists of 14 residues. Per germline, CDR1 ENHRY and CDR2 SYGVKD. CDR3 protein: CAISGGTGEETQYF. Written as DNA, the CDR3 is TGTGCCATCAGCGGGGGGACAGGGGAAGAGACCCAGTACTTC.

The rearrangement joins TRBV28 to TRBJ2-5; TRBD1 or TRBD2 may be the D gene (6 bases each). There are 14 residues in the CDR3. CDR1 is MDHEN, CDR2 SYDVKM, per germline. The V and J ends lost 5 bases and 5 bases respectively, with 15 bases between them. The CDR3 is CASSPIGGRETQYF. CDR3 in DNA: TGTGCCAGCAGTCCAATAGGGGGGCGGGAGACCCAGTACTTC.

This clonotype has just a few counts. The rearrangement joins TRBV6-1 to TRBJ1-2; TRBD1 might be the D (5 bases). Germline assignment: CDR1 MNHNS and CDR2 SASEGT. This CDR3 has 12 amino acids. Between the trimmed V and J ends, which lost 8 bases and 5 bases, there was a span of 12 bases. The CDR3: CASASEGYGYTF. The CDR3 DNA reads TGTGCCAGCGCCAGCGAGGGGTATGGCTACACCTTC.

This chain connects TRBV6-2 or TRBV6-3 to TRBJ2-6; no reliable D call. The germline V gene encodes CDR1 MNHEY and CDR2 SVGEGT. CDR3 length: 15 residues. V lost 2 bases, J lost 1 base, and 6 bases lay in between. The CDR3 bases are TGTGCCAGCAGTTACGAGGCATCTGGGGCCAACGTCCTGACTTTC. Its translation: CASSYEASGANVLTF.

The rearrangement uses TRBV4-2 and TRBJ2-1, with D hard to call. Per germline, CDR1 LGHNA and CDR2 YNFKEQ. With 1 base removed from V and 10 bases from J, the gap between germline ends came to 11 bases. There are 13 residues in the CDR3. The CDR3, as DNA: TGTGCCAGCAGCCAAGGTCAGGCAAGGGAGCAGTTCTTC. Translated, it gives CASSQGQAREQFF.

This clonotype was seen more than once but under ten times. The chain employs TRBV11-3 and TRBJ2-3; the D gene could be TRBD1 or TRBD2 (5 bases each). The CDR3 spans 17 residues. CDR1 is SGHNT and CDR2 is YENEEA in the germline V gene. V lost 5 bases, J lost 3 bases, and 21 bases lay in between. DNA for the CDR3: TGTGCCAGCAGCAGGGGCCTTAGCGTTGGGGAGACAGATACGCAGTATTTT. Its protein product is CASSRGLSVGETDTQYF.

This chain uses TRBV7-3 with TRBJ2-1; no firm D call. V was cut by 8 bases and J by 6 bases, with 14 bases left in between. The germline CDR1 and CDR2 sequences are SGHTA and FQGTGA. The CDR3 is made up of 13 amino acids. Here the CDR3 reads CASGSNYGNEQFF. The CDR3 DNA reads TGTGCCAGCGGCTCTAACTATGGCAATGAGCAGTTCTTC.

The V call is TRBV5-1, the J call TRBJ2-5, with TRBD1 identical over 9 bases. The CDR3 covers 17 residues. Germline V gives CDR1 SGHRS, CDR2 YFSETQ. Germline trimming cut 0 bases from V and 5 bases from J; bases unmatched to any gene: 11. The DNA of the CDR3 is TGCGCCAGCAGCTTGGGACCTACGGCAGGGACAGGGGAGACCCAGTACTTC. Its protein is CASSLGPTAGTGETQYF.

This clonotype occurred a few times. V usage is TRBV20-1 and J usage is TRBJ1-1, with a weak D call TRBD1 (5 bases). Between the trimmed V and J ends, which lost 6 bases and 0 bases, there was a span of 11 bases. CDR3 size: 13 residues. CDR1 and CDR2 from the germline V gene are DFQATT and SNEGSKA (reference sequence). The CDR3 is CSAVGTVNTEAFF. CDR3 nucleotides: TGCAGTGCCGTCGGGACGGTGAACACTGAAGCTTTCTTT.

The V and J genes are TRBV11-2 and TRBJ1-2, with D hard to call. The length of the CDR3 is 13 residues. Per the germline V gene, CDR1 is SGHAT and CDR2 is FQNNGV. Trimming removed 5 bases at V and 2 bases at J, with 9 bases between. The CDR3 reads CASSHTTNYGYTF. The CDR3 DNA sequence: TGTGCCAGCAGCCACACAACCAACTATGGCTACACCTTC.

This chain links TRBV5-1 with TRBJ2-5; D possibly corresponds to TRBD1 (6 bases). The CDR3 runs 15 residues. Germline V CDR1 and CDR2: SGHRS, YFSETQ. V was clipped by 3 bases and J by 0 bases, with 12 bases between them. CDR3: CASSSLGANQETQYF. CDR3 nucleotide sequence: TGCGCCAGCAGCTCGCTGGGGGCTAACCAAGAGACCCAGTACTTC.

The rearrangement uses TRBV7-2 and TRBJ2-5; 11 bases align to TRBD2. The CDR3 is 15 residues long. J was trimmed by 7 bases and V by 5 bases; bases with no gene match: 9. Per germline, CDR1 SGHTA and CDR2 FQGNSA. CDR3 sequence (DNA): TGTGCCAGCAGCCTAACTAGCGGGAGAATAGGGACCCAGTACTTC. Translation: CASSLTSGRIGTQYF.

This chain connects TRBV28 to TRBJ2-2; tentatively, D is TRBD1 or TRBD2 (6 bases each). The CDR3 loop spans 15 amino acids. V was clipped by 3 bases and J by 6 bases, with 14 bases between them. Germline CDR1 and CDR2: MDHEN and SYDVKM. The CDR3 nucleotides read TGTGCCAGCAGTTTCAACGGGGGCGCATCCGGGGAGCTGTTTTTT. Its translation is CASSFNGGASGELFF.

This clonotype was seen many times. The chain has TRBV28 and TRBJ2-5, with a possible D match to TRBD1 (7 bases). This CDR3 is 16 amino acids long. Germline loops: CDR1 MDHEN, CDR2 SYDVKM. V lost 1 base and J 4 bases, leaving 16 bases between the germline ends. The CDR3 loop is CASSLFGGGAGETQYF. CDR3 DNA: TGTGCCAGCAGTTTATTCGGAGGGGGCGCGGGAGAGACCCAGTACTTC.

This clonotype was recorded many times. This sequence joins TRBV15 and TRBJ2-1; TRBD1 agrees at 8 bases. With 2 bases clipped from V and 5 bases from J, the junction kept 5 bases outside the gene matches. This CDR3 is built from 15 residues. CDR1 and CDR2 (germline): LNHNV, YYDKDF (reference sequence). CDR3 DNA sequence: TGTGCCACCAGCAGAACCAGACAGGGGCACAATGAGCAGTTCTTC. Amino acid sequence: CATSRTRQGHNEQFF.

The chain joins TRBV7-2 to TRBJ2-7; D gene unclear. This CDR3 region has 13 residues. Trimming left V 5 bases short and J 2 bases short, with 10 bases between. Germline V gene sequence: CDR1 SGHTA, CDR2 FQGNSA. CDR3 DNA: TGTGCCAGCAGCCCTGTGGTCCCCTACGAGCAGTACTTC. This gives the protein CASSPVVPYEQYF. Combining the CDR3 with reference TRBV7-2 and TRBJ2-7 gives the whole variable domain GAGVSQSPSNKVTEKGKDVELRCDPISGHTALYWYRQSLGQGLEFLIYFQGNSAPDKSGLPSDRFSAERTGGSVSTLTIQRTQQEDSAVYLCASSPVVPYEQYFGPGTRLTVT.

The CDR3 spells CASSRDYRSYEQYF. The CDR3 DNA is TGTGCCAGCAGTAGGGACTATCGCTCCTACGAGCAGTACTTC. V is TRBV11-1 and J is TRBJ2-7, with TRBD2 identical over 7 bases. The CDR3 consists of 14 residues. V shed 6 bases and J 0 bases; nucleotides not matched to a gene: 5. Germline V gene sequence: CDR1 SGHAT, CDR2 FQDESV (reference sequence).

A few counts support this clonotype. V and J are TRBV10-3 and TRBJ2-3, with 8 nucleotides matching TRBD1. Trimming at V came to 2 bases and at J to 2 bases, leaving 9 bases not matched to a gene. Looked up from germline, CDR1 is ENHRY and CDR2 is SYGVKD. The CDR3 sequence is 17 residues long. DNA for the CDR3: TGTGCCATCAGTGAGAATGGACAGGGCCTTCTCACAGATACGCAGTATTTT. This translates into CAISENGQGLLTDTQYF.

V usage is TRBV20-1 and J usage is TRBJ2-5; the match to TRBD1 covers 10 bases. Losses at the gene ends were 4 bases for V and 5 bases for J; bases not matched to a gene: 4. The germline V gene encodes CDR1 DFQATT and CDR2 SNEGSKA (reference sequence). CDR3 size: 13 residues. The CDR3 reads CSAMDRGTETQYF. The DNA for the CDR3 is TGCAGTGCTATGGACAGGGGGACGGAGACCCAGTACTTC.

The chain has TRBV6-1 and TRBJ2-7, with 7 bases aligning to TRBD1. Germline V CDR1 and CDR2: MNHNS, SASEGT. This CDR3 is 18 amino acids long. With V trimmed by 4 bases and J by 4 bases, 19 bases remained unmatched. DNA of the CDR3: TGTGCCAGCAGTGGATCACCCGGGACAGTACAAAGCATATACGAGCAGTACTTC. Its translation: CASSGSPGTVQSIYEQYF.

This clonotype was recorded a few times. V gene TRBV10-3 combines with J gene TRBJ2-1; D possibly corresponds to TRBD2 (5 bases). The CDR3 totals 11 residues. The germline CDR1 and CDR2 sequences are ENHRY and SYGVKD. The V end was cut by 8 bases, the J end by 6 bases, with 8 bases between. The CDR3 nucleotides are TGTGCCATCGCGGGTGGCAATGAGCAGTTCTTC. This gives the protein CAIAGGNEQFF.

This chain joins TRBV6-2 or TRBV6-3 and TRBJ1-4, with a weak D call TRBD1 (6 bases). The length of the CDR3 is 14 residues. The ends were cut back, 7 bases at V and 4 bases at J, with 13 bases in the middle. CDR1 and CDR2 (germline): MNHEY, SVGEGT. For the CDR3, the DNA is TGTGCCAGCACCACGACAGGCCATAATGAAAAACTGTTTTTT. As protein: CASTTTGHNEKLFF.